Below, 17 T cell receptor beta chains from the same sample are listed, as sequenced in a study of cytomegalovirus exposure and HLA in healthy donors (dated by TCRdb to the late 2010s). The library was built by means of the immunoSEQ multiplex PCR assay. A mixture of 60 forward primers for TCR Vbeta segments and 13 reverse primers for TCR Jbeta segments was used in the multiplex PCR. Held by TCRdb, this immuneACCESS table contains in-frame sequences only and omits some clones. Under half of the omission traces to an unresolved V gene where checked; the cause of the rest is unknown. The sample table shows around 180,000 clones, and roughly 74% are seen once. Together, the top ten hold about 5.6% of the sample. Sequencing input: PBMCs. The receptor source for this set is a woman aged 30 to 39 in good health and CMV-seropositive.

V is TRBV15 and J is TRBJ2-5; weak D call: TRBD2 (5 bases). The germline V gene has CDR1 LNHNV and CDR2 YYDKDF (reference sequence). V was shortened by 6 bases and J by 3 bases, with 8 bases between the two germline ends. The CDR3 consists of 12 residues. This CDR3 is CATRGLEETQYF. The CDR3 region has the DNA TGTGCCACCAGAGGACTGGAAGAGACCCAGTACTTC.

This rearrangement joins TRBV5-6 to TRBJ2-1, with 7 bases identical to TRBD2. Germline V gene sequence: CDR1 SGHDT, CDR2 YYEEEE. The CDR3 consists of 15 residues. J lost 5 bases, V lost 0 bases, and 5 bases had no gene match. The CDR3: CASSLGTRANNEQFF. The CDR3 nucleotides are TGTGCCAGCAGCTTGGGGACTAGGGCTAACAATGAGCAGTTCTTC.

This clone was found a few times. V usage is TRBV7-3 and J usage is TRBJ2-3; 16 bases align to TRBD2. Germline lookup yields CDR1 SGHTA and CDR2 FQGTGA. The V segment lost 0 bases and the J segment 9 bases; nucleotides outside the gene matches: 6. This CDR3 contains 17 residues. The CDR3 region is CASSLTPGLAGGKTQYF. CDR3 in DNA: TGTGCCAGCAGCTTAACGCCGGGACTAGCGGGGGGGAAAACGCAGTATTTT.

The V and J genes are TRBV18 and TRBJ1-2; no firm D call. Germline V CDR1 and CDR2: KGHSH, LQKENI. The CDR3 consists of 14 residues. V was cut by 1 base and J by 3 bases, with 9 bases left in between. The CDR3 loop reads CASSPQRTDYGYTF. The CDR3 bases are TGTGCCAGCTCACCACAGCGGACGGACTATGGCTACACCTTC.

The chain joins TRBV27 to TRBJ2-5; D perhaps matches TRBD2 (5 bases). V was clipped by 1 base and J by 4 bases, with 7 bases between them. The germline gives CDR1 MNHEY, CDR2 SMNVEV (reference sequence). The length of the CDR3 is 13 residues. The CDR3 here is CASSLYAGETQYF. CDR3 nucleotide sequence: TGTGCCAGCAGTTTATACGCGGGAGAGACCCAGTACTTC.

This clone was counted between two and nine times. A far larger clone differs by one base, so this is likely a read error. J is TRBJ2-1 and V is TRBV5-1; 11 positions agree with TRBD2. This CDR3 has 18 residues. J was trimmed by 3 bases and V by 1 base; bases with no gene match: 9. Germline assignment: CDR1 SGHRS and CDR2 YFSETQ. The CDR3 coding sequence is TGCGCCAGCAGCTTGTGGTCTAGCGGGAGGCCGATCTACAATGAGCAGTTCTTC. Encoded protein: CASSLWSSGRPIYNEQFF.

The chain is built from TRBV5-1 and TRBJ2-7; possibly TRBD2 for D (6 bases). Trimming removed 5 bases from V and 2 bases from J, with 8 bases in between. The CDR3 extends over 12 amino acids. From germline, CDR1 is SGHRS and CDR2 YFSETQ. CDR3: CASSRGTYEQYF. For the CDR3, the DNA is TGCGCCAGCAGTCGCGGGACCTACGAGCAGTACTTC.

In this sample, this clone turned up once. This chain links TRBV18 with TRBJ2-3, with a tentative D call TRBD1 (6 bases). The CDR3 contains 15 residues. Germline CDR1 and CDR2: KGHSH and LQKENI. Trimming removed 1 base from V and 1 base from J, with 9 bases in between. The CDR3 bases are TGTGCCAGCTCACCACGGACAGCAGGCACAGATACGCAGTATTTT. Translation: CASSPRTAGTDTQYF.

The CDR3 region is CASSWRQADYEQYF. The CDR3 coding sequence is TGCGCCAGCAGCTGGAGACAGGCAGACTACGAGCAGTACTTC. This chain connects TRBV5-1 to TRBJ2-7, with D maybe TRBD1 (6 bases). CDR1 and CDR2 (germline): SGHRS, YFSETQ. Trimming removed 3 bases at V and 3 bases at J, with 13 bases between. The CDR3 sequence is 14 residues long. Full variable domain (remainder filled in from reference TRBV5-1 and TRBJ2-7): KAGVTQTPRYLIKTRGQQVTLSCSPISGHRSVSWYQQTPGQGLQFLFEYFSETQRNKGNFPGRFSGRQFSNSRSEMNVSTLELGDSALYLCASSWRQADYEQYFGPGTRLTVT.

The CDR3 loop is CASSPIGSGSAGELFF. The CDR3, as DNA: TGCGCCAGCAGCCCAATCGGAAGCGGGAGCGCCGGGGAGCTGTTTTTT. The gene calls are TRBV4-1 and TRBJ2-2, with 8 bases matching TRBD2. J was trimmed by 6 bases and V by 4 bases; bases with no gene match: 10. Germline lookup yields CDR1 MGHRA and CDR2 YSYEKL. There are 16 residues in the CDR3.

This chain links TRBV7-6 with TRBJ1-3, with D possibly TRBD1 on 5 matching bases. Germline CDR1 reads SGHVS; CDR2 reads FNYEAQ. Trimming cost V 5 bases and J 0 bases, with 14 bases left between them. This CDR3 region has 16 residues. The CDR3 bases are TGTGCCAGCAGCCTCCAGACAGCCCACTCTGGAAACACCATATATTTT. Its protein product is CASSLQTAHSGNTIYF.

Turning to this clone: At the DNA level, this CDR3 is encoded by other sequences in the same sample as well. The chain joins TRBV28 to TRBJ1-5; TRBD1 agrees at 10 bases. The germline V gene encodes CDR1 MDHEN and CDR2 SYDVKM. The CDR3 is 15 residues long. The V and J ends lost 6 bases and 4 bases, in that order; junction bases with no gene match: 6. CDR3 sequence reads: CASSPPGQGNQPQHF. The CDR3 region has the DNA TGTGCCAGCAGCCCCCCGGGACAGGGGAATCAGCCCCAGCATTTT.

The rearrangement uses TRBV7-8 and TRBJ2-5; D is perhaps TRBD2 (5 bases). The CDR3 totals 14 residues. Germline V gives CDR1 SGHVS, CDR2 FQNEAQ. Trimming cost V 2 bases and J 0 bases, with 7 bases left between them. This CDR3 reads CASSLSGHQETQYF. DNA for the CDR3: TGTGCCAGCAGCTTAAGCGGCCACCAAGAGACCCAGTACTTC.

The chain couples TRBV7-6 to TRBJ2-2; possible D gene TRBD2, 5 bases. V was trimmed by 5 bases and J by 6 bases, leaving 16 bases between them. CDR1 is SGHVS, CDR2 FNYEAQ, per germline. The CDR3 loop spans 15 amino acids. In DNA form, the CDR3 reads TGTGCCAGCAGCCTTTACAGCGGAGTACCCGGGGAGCTGTTTTTT. It specifies CASSLYSGVPGELFF.

This sequence joins TRBV6-1 and TRBJ1-5; no clear D. CDR3 length equals 15 residues. V was cut by 3 bases and J by 8 bases, with 17 bases left in between. CDR1 is MNHNS, CDR2 SASEGT, per germline. The chain's CDR3 is CASSDRGGWQEPQHF. The CDR3, as DNA: TGTGCCAGCAGTGATCGGGGAGGCTGGCAGGAGCCCCAGCATTTT.

The V call is TRBV23-1, the J call TRBJ2-1; D is possibly TRBD2 (5 bases). TRBV23-1 is an open reading frame whose function is uncertain. V gave up 0 bases and J gave up 5 bases, with 20 bases separating them. The CDR3 has 18 amino acids. CDR3: CASSQSPLLGQLDNEQFF. CDR3 nucleotide sequence: TGCGCCAGCAGTCAATCGCCTCTCCTCGGGCAACTAGACAATGAGCAGTTCTTC.

The rearrangement uses TRBV5-1 and TRBJ1-4; 7 positions match TRBD1. This CDR3 region has 14 residues. Unmatched junction bases numbered 2, after V lost 3 bases and J lost 3 bases. The germline V gene has CDR1 SGHRS and CDR2 YFSETQ. CDR3 coding DNA: TGCGCCAGCAGCTCGGGACAGCCTAATGAAAAACTGTTTTTT. This encodes CASSSGQPNEKLFF. The variable domain in full, completed from reference TRBV5-1 and TRBJ1-4, reads KAGVTQTPRYLIKTRGQQVTLSCSPISGHRSVSWYQQTPGQGLQFLFEYFSETQRNKGNFPGRFSGRQFSNSRSEMNVSTLELGDSALYLCASSSGQPNEKLFFGSGTQLSVL.